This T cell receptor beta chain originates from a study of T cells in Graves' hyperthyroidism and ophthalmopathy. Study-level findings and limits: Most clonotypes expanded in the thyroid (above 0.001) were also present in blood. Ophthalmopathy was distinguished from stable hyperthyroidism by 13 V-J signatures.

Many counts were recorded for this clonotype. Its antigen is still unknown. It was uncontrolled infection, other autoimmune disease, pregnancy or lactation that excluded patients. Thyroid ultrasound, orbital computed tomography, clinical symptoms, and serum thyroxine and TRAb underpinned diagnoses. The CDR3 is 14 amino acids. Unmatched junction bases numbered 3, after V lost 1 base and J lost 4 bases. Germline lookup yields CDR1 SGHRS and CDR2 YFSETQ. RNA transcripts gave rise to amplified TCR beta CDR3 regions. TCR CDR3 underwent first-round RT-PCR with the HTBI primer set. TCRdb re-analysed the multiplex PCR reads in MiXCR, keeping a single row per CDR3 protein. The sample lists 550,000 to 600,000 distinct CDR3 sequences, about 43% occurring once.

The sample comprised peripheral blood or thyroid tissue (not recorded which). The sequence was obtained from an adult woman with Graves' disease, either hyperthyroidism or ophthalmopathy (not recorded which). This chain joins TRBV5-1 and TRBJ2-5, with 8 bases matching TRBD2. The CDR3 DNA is TGCGCCAGCAGCTTGACTAGCGGAATAGAGACCCAGTACTTC. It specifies CASSLTSGIETQYF.